These 5 T cell receptor beta chains came from one sample sequenced in a study of T cell repertoires in cytomegalovirus infection. Antigens of these TCRs are unknown. TCRdb redid the calling of the reads with MiXCR, one entry per CDR3 protein. The repertoire holds fewer than 950,000 distinct CDR3 sequences, around a third seen once, with around 12% in the top ten. Here the sequenced sample was cultured CD8+ T cells from PBMCs, taken from culture after CMV antigen stimulation. The receptors were gathered from a human donor in good health (CMV status not recorded). Some clones in this sample may be carry-over from other donors' samples.

The count of this clonotype is one. This chain joins TRBV5-1 and TRBJ1-1, with D possibly being TRBD1 (6 bases). V was clipped by 0 bases and J by 8 bases, with 14 bases between them. This CDR3 is built from 14 residues. Germline V gene sequence: CDR1 SGHRS, CDR2 YFSETQ. The chain's CDR3 is CASSLAVGGQEAFF. The CDR3 DNA is TGCGCCAGCAGCTTGGCGGTCGGGGGGCAGGAAGCTTTCTTT.

Remarks on this clonotype: An end of the junction differs from the germline gene, which may be a read error. The chain carries TRBV6-5 and TRBJ2-3; TRBD2 agrees at 11 bases. CDR1 and CDR2 from the germline V gene are MNHEY and SVGAGI. The CDR3 runs 16 residues. CDR3 in amino acids: CASSYLAGGITDTHYF. The CDR3 DNA reads as TGTGCCAGCAGTTACCTAGCGGGGGGTATCACAGATACGCACTATTTT.

V usage is TRBV11-3 and J usage is TRBJ1-2, with 8 bases identical to TRBD1. Losses at the gene ends were 3 bases for V and 6 bases for J; bases not matched to a gene: 6. CDR1 is SGHNT, CDR2 YENEEA, per germline. There are 14 residues in the CDR3. For the CDR3, the DNA is TGTGCCAGCAGCTTTCAGGACAGGGATAATGGCTACACCTTC. Its protein product is CASSFQDRDNGYTF.

This clonotype was detected a few times. The chain carries TRBV7-6 and TRBJ1-5; maybe TRBD1 (5 bases). CDR3 length: 17 amino acids. Trimming left V 4 bases short and J 0 bases short, with 16 bases between. The germline gives CDR1 SGHVS, CDR2 FNYEAQ. As DNA, the CDR3 is TGTGCCAGCAGCTCCCCCGGGGGGGTTCATAGCAATCAGCCCCAGCATTTT. It encodes CASSSPGGVHSNQPQHF.

CDR3 nucleotides: TGCAGTGCTATGGGACAGGGGCCCCAAGAGACCCAGTACTTC. Translated, it gives CSAMGQGPQETQYF. The chain links TRBV20-1 to TRBJ2-5, with 10 bases aligning to TRBD1. J gave up 1 base and V 4 bases, and 3 bases lay outside the gene matches. The CDR3 is made up of 14 amino acids. Germline V gene lookup returns CDR1 DFQATT and CDR2 SNEGSKA (reference sequence).